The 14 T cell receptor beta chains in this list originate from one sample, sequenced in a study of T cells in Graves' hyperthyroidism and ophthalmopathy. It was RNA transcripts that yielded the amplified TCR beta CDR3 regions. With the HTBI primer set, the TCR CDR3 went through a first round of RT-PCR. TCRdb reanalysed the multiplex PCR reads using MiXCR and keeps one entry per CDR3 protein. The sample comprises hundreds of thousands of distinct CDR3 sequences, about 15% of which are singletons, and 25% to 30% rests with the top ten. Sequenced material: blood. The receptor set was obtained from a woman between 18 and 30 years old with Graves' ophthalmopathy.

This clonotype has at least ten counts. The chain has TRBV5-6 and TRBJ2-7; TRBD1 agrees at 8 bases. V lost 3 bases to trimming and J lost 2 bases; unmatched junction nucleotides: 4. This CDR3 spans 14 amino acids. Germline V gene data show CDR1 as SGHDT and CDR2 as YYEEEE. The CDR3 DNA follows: TGTGCCAGCAGCTGGCCGGGACAGGCCTACGAGCAGTACTTC. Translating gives CASSWPGQAYEQYF.

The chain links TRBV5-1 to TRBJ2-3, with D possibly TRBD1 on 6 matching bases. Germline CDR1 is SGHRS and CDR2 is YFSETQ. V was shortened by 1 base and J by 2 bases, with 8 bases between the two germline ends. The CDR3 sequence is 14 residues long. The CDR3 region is CASSLQGFTDTQYF. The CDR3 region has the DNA TGCGCCAGCAGCTTGCAGGGGTTCACAGATACGCAGTATTTT.

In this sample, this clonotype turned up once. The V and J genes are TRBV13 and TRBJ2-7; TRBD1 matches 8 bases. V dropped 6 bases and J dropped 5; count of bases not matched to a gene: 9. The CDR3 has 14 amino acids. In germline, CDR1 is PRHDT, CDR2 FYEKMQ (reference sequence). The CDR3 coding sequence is TGTGCCAGCAGTGAGCCCGGGACAGGCGACGAGCAGTACTTC. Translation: CASSEPGTGDEQYF. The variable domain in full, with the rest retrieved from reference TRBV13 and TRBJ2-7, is AAGVIQSPRHLIKEKRETATLKCYPIPRHDTVYWYQQGPGQDPQFLISFYEKMQSDKGSIPDRFSAQQFSDYHSELNMSSLELGDSALYFCASSEPGTGDEQYFGPGTRLTVT.

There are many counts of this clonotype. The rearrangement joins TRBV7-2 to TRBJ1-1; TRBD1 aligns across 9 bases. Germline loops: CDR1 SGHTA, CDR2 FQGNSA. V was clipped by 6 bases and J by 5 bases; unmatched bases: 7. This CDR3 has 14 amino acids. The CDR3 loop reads CASSSNRGRTEAFF. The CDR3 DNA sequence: TGTGCCAGCAGTTCTAACAGGGGGCGAACTGAAGCTTTCTTT. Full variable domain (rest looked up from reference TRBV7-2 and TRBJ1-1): GAGVSQSPSNKVTEKGKDVELRCDPISGHTALYWYRQSLGQGLEFLIYFQGNSAPDKSGLPSDRFSAERTGGSVSTLTIQRTQQEDSAVYLCASSSNRGRTEAFFGQGTRLTVV.

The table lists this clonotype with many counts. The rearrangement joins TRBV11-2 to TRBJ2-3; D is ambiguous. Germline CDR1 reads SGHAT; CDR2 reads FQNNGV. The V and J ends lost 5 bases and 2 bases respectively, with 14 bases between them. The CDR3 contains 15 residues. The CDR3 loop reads CASSLKKIITDTQYF. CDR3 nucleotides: TGTGCCAGCAGCCTCAAGAAGATTATCACAGATACGCAGTATTTT.

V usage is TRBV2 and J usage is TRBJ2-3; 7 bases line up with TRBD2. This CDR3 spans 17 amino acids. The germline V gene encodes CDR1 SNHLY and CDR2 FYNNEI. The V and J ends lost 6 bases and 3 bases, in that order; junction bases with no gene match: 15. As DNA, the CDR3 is TGTGCCAGCAGGCGGCAGGGAGGGGTAGTGGGGACAGATACGCAGTATTTT. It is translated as CASRRQGGVVGTDTQYF.

The CDR3 DNA reads as TGCAGCGTTCCCTGGACAGGGAACTATGGCTACACCTTC. This gives the protein CSVPWTGNYGYTF. The rearrangement uses TRBV29-1 and TRBJ1-2; 8 bases align to TRBD1. The CDR3 is 13 residues long. Trimming removed 5 bases from V and 2 bases from J; junction bases left unmatched: 4. Germline CDR1 is SQVTM and CDR2 is ANQGSEA.

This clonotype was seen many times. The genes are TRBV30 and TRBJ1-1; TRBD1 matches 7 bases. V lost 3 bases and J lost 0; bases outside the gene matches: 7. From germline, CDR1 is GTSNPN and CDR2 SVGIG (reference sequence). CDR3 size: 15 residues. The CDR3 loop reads CAWRGAGGLNTEAFF. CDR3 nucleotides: TGTGCCTGGAGAGGAGCAGGGGGACTGAACACTGAAGCTTTCTTT.

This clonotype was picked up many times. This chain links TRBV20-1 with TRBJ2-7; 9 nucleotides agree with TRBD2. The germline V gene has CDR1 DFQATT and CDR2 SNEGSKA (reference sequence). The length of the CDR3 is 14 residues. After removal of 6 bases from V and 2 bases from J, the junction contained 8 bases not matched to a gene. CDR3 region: CSAVGLAGAYEQYF. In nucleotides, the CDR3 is TGCAGTGCCGTGGGGTTAGCGGGGGCCTACGAGCAGTACTTC.

The CDR3 loop reads CASSLFGARDGYTF. As DNA, the CDR3 is TGTGCCAGCAGCCTTTTTGGGGCCAGGGATGGCTACACCTTC. The chain couples TRBV3-1 to TRBJ1-2, with D tentatively TRBD1 (5 bases). Germline values: CDR1 LGHDT, CDR2 YNNKEL (reference sequence). V was trimmed by 4 bases and J by 6 bases, leaving 15 bases between them. This CDR3 is built from 14 residues.

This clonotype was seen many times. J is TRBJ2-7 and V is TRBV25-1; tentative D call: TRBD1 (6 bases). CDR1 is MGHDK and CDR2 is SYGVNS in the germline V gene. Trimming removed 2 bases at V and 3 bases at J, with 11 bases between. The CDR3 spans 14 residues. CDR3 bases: TGTGCCAGCAGTGAAGGGGGCGGGCTCTACGAGCAGTACTTC. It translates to CASSEGGGLYEQYF.

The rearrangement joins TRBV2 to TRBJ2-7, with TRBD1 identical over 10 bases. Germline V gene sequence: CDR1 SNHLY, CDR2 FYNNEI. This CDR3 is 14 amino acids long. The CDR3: CGRREGQGNYEQYF. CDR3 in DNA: TGTGGCAGAAGAGAGGGACAGGGGAACTACGAGCAGTACTTC.

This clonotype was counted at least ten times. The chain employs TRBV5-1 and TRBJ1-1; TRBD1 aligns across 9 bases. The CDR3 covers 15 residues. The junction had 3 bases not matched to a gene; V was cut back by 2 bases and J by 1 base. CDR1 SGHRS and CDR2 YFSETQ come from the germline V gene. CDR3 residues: CASSLRTGANTEAFF. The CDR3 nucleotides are TGCGCCAGCAGCTTAAGGACAGGGGCGAACACTGAAGCTTTCTTT.

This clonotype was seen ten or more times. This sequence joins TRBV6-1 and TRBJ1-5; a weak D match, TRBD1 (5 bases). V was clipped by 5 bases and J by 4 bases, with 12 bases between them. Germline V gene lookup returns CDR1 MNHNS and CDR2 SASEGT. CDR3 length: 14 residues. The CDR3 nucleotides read TGTGCCAGCAGTTGGGGGAGGGATAATCAGCCCCAGCATTTT. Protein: CASSWGRDNQPQHF.